This T cell receptor beta chain was identified in a study of blood T cell repertoires in COVID-19. CDR3 size: 15 residues. V was shortened by 3 bases and J by 2 bases, with 13 bases between the two germline ends. CDR1 and CDR2 from the germline V gene are LNHDA and SQIVND (reference sequence). Here immunoSEQ multiplex PCR was the method, and the copy in TCRdb shows in-frame clones only, minus some. The sample lists 150,000 to 200,000 clones, 90% occurring once. V usage is TRBV19 and J usage is TRBJ1-1, with no clear D. Input material: peripheral blood. The receptor comes from a man in his 60s with active or convalescent COVID-19. The CDR3 here is CASSMTPKRNTEAFF. The CDR3 nucleotides are TGTGCCAGTAGTATGACTCCTAAGCGAAACACTGAAGCTTTCTTT.